The 27 T cell receptor beta chains presented below share a single source sample, sequenced in a study of blood T cell repertoires in COVID-19. TCRdb's table, derived via immunoSEQ multiplex PCR, lists solely in-frame clones and lacks some. The sample contains 170,000 or so clones, roughly 84% of which appear only once. The sequencing input was peripheral blood. Receptor source: a human donor in a cohort sampled during active COVID-19.

J is TRBJ2-3 and V is TRBV5-1; perhaps TRBD2 as D (5 bases). With 0 bases removed from V and 3 bases from J, the gap between germline ends came to 8 bases. The CDR3 consists of 14 residues. Germline CDR1 is SGHRS and CDR2 is YFSETQ. The CDR3 bases are TGCGCCAGCAGCTTGGGTGGGAGAACAGATACGCAGTATTTT. This gives the protein CASSLGGRTDTQYF.

The DNA of the CDR3 is TGTGCCAGCTCACCGATAGGGGGCGGTGAAGCTTTCTTT. The encoded protein is CASSPIGGGEAFF. The rearrangement joins TRBV18 to TRBJ1-1, with 7 bases lining up with TRBD1. Germline CDR1 reads KGHSH; CDR2 reads LQKENI. V was pared by 3 bases and J by 7 bases, with 5 bases of the junction left unmatched. This CDR3 contains 13 residues. Filled out from reference TRBV18 and TRBJ1-1, the complete variable domain reads NAGVMQNPRHLVRRRGQEARLRCSPMKGHSHVYWYRQLPEEGLKFMVYLQKENIIDESGMPKERFSAEFPKEGPSILRIQQVVRGDSAAYFCASSPIGGGEAFFGQGTRLTVV.

This chain uses TRBV9 with TRBJ2-1; TRBD2 matches 8 bases. The CDR3 has 13 residues. The V segment lost 7 bases and the J segment 4 bases; nucleotides outside the gene matches: 4. CDR1 and CDR2 (germline): SGDLS, YYNGEE. CDR3 protein: CASEAGGYNEQFF. CDR3 nucleotides: TGTGCCAGCGAGGCGGGGGGTTACAATGAGCAGTTCTTC. Filled out from reference TRBV9 and TRBJ2-1, the complete variable domain reads DSGVTQTPKHLITATGQRVTLRCSPRSGDLSVYWYQQSLDQGLQFLIQYYNGEERAKGNILERFSAQQFPDLHSELNLSSLELGDSALYFCASEAGGYNEQFFGPGTRLTVL.

V is TRBV5-1 and J is TRBJ2-7; 12 nucleotides match TRBD1. V was pared by 3 bases and J by 6 bases, with 7 bases of the junction left unmatched. Germline V gene sequence: CDR1 SGHRS, CDR2 YFSETQ. CDR3 length: 15 amino acids. CDR3 nucleotides: TGCGCCAGCAGCTACGGGGACAGGGGGCCGGGCGAGCAGTACTTC. It specifies CASSYGDRGPGEQYF.

The chain recombines TRBV5-5 with TRBJ2-3; D is perhaps TRBD2 (6 bases). Germline V gene data show CDR1 as SGHKS and CDR2 as YYEKEE (reference sequence). V gave up 0 bases and J gave up 3 bases, with 14 bases separating them. The CDR3 is 16 residues long. CDR3 nucleotides: TGTGCCAGCAGCTTGGCCTTTGGAGGGCTAACAGATACGCAGTATTTT. This translates into CASSLAFGGLTDTQYF.

This rearrangement joins TRBV28 to TRBJ1-2; D is unclear. The CDR3 loop spans 15 amino acids. In germline, CDR1 is MDHEN, CDR2 SYDVKM. The V and J ends lost 1 base and 4 bases respectively, with 13 bases between them. In nucleotides, the CDR3 is TGTGCCAGCAGTTTATTTACGGGATCCCGCTATGGCTACACCTTC. It yields the protein CASSLFTGSRYGYTF.

The chain recombines TRBV19 with TRBJ2-7; a weak D match, TRBD2 (5 bases). Germline V gene sequence: CDR1 LNHDA, CDR2 SQIVND (reference sequence). The CDR3 totals 13 residues. Trimming pared 5 bases from V and 4 bases from J, leaving 12 bases between. The CDR3 spells CASSGRTLYEQYF. For the CDR3, the DNA is TGTGCCAGTAGTGGACGGACTTTATACGAGCAGTACTTC.

The gene calls are TRBV9 and TRBJ2-7; a weak D match, TRBD2 (5 bases). CDR3 length: 15 amino acids. Trimming removed 3 bases at V and 6 bases at J, with 19 bases between. Germline V gene sequence: CDR1 SGDLS, CDR2 YYNGEE. In nucleotides, the CDR3 is TGTGCCAGCAGCGAGGACTCCAGCTGGGTAGTCGAGCAGTACTTC. Protein product: CASSEDSSWVVEQYF.

The count of this clone is one. This rearrangement joins TRBV5-1 to TRBJ2-7; D unresolved. This CDR3 spans 13 amino acids. In germline, CDR1 is SGHRS, CDR2 YFSETQ. Trimming shortened V by 2 bases and J by 2 bases, and 8 bases separated the two germline ends. The CDR3 bases are TGCGCCAGCAGCTTATCGTCTGCCTACGAGCAGTACTTC. Translating gives CASSLSSAYEQYF.

V is TRBV10-3 and J is TRBJ2-5, with D perhaps TRBD2 (6 bases). Germline values: CDR1 ENHRY, CDR2 SYGVKD. The length of the CDR3 is 12 residues. V lost 3 bases and J 5 bases, leaving 7 bases between the germline ends. The CDR3 sequence: CAISDRGETQYF. The CDR3 DNA reads as TGTGCCATCAGTGACCGGGGGGAGACCCAGTACTTC.

The rearrangement joins TRBV5-4 to TRBJ2-5; possible D gene TRBD2, 5 bases. Germline V lookup: CDR1 SGHNT, CDR2 YYREEE (reference sequence). There are 14 residues in the CDR3. Deletions cut 4 bases from V and 2 bases from J, with 12 bases between. The CDR3 loop reads CASSSGLPQETQYF. DNA of the CDR3: TGTGCCAGCAGCAGCGGACTGCCTCAAGAGACCCAGTACTTC.

The chain uses TRBV6-2 or TRBV6-3 and TRBJ2-5; possible D gene TRBD1, 6 bases. V lost 2 bases and J 2 bases, leaving 9 bases between the germline ends. CDR1 MNHEY and CDR2 SVGEGT come from the germline V gene. This CDR3 has 14 amino acids. CDR3 protein: CASSYPRGQETQYF. DNA for the CDR3: TGTGCCAGCAGTTACCCGAGGGGGCAAGAGACCCAGTACTTC.

This clone was detected a few times. This chain joins TRBV28 and TRBJ2-7, with D possibly TRBD2 on 5 matching bases. With 3 bases removed from V and 0 bases from J, the gap between germline ends came to 9 bases. Looked up from germline, CDR1 is MDHEN and CDR2 is SYDVKM. There are 14 residues in the CDR3. Here the CDR3 reads CASSLEAYSYEQYF. The CDR3 nucleotides are TGTGCCAGCAGTTTGGAGGCCTACTCCTACGAGCAGTACTTC.

The chain employs TRBV18 and TRBJ2-4, with D tentatively TRBD2 (6 bases). Germline CDR1 reads KGHSH; CDR2 reads LQKENI. Trimming left V 6 bases short and J 0 bases short, with 21 bases between. The CDR3 sequence is 18 residues long. CDR3: CASSPLSGVSIAKNIQYF. CDR3 nucleotide sequence: TGTGCCAGCTCGCCTCTTTCGGGAGTTTCTATAGCCAAAAACATTCAGTACTTC.

The J gene is TRBJ2-1, the V gene TRBV14; 7 nucleotides line up with TRBD2. Germline CDR1 SGHDN, CDR2 FVKESK. The CDR3 is 16 residues long. Germline trimming cut 4 bases from V and 4 bases from J; bases unmatched to any gene: 10. The CDR3 DNA follows: TGTGCCAGCAGCCTGGGGTTGACTAGCACTTACAATGAGCAGTTCTTC. Protein: CASSLGLTSTYNEQFF.

The J gene is TRBJ2-7, the V gene TRBV5-1, with a weak D call TRBD2 (5 bases). Germline CDR1 is SGHRS and CDR2 is YFSETQ. The CDR3 length is 15 residues. V gave up 0 bases and J gave up 3 bases, with 13 bases separating them. In DNA, the CDR3 is TGCGCCAGCAGCTTGGGGTCGGGGAGTGGCTACGAGCAGTACTTC. This sequence encodes CASSLGSGSGYEQYF.

V gene TRBV7-8 combines with J gene TRBJ1-4; no reliable D call. V lost 2 bases and J lost 7, with 17 bases in between. This CDR3 has 16 residues. The V gene's germline CDR1 is SGHVS and CDR2 FQNEAQ. CDR3 residues: CASSLFWAGSVEKLFF. The CDR3 DNA sequence: TGTGCCAGCAGCTTATTCTGGGCGGGGTCTGTTGAAAAACTGTTTTTT. Looking up the rest from reference TRBV7-8 and TRBJ1-4 gives the full variable domain: GAGVSQSPRYKVAKRGQDVALRCDPISGHVSLFWYQQALGQGPEFLTYFQNEAQLDKSGLPSDRFFAERPEGSVSTLKIQRTQQEDSAVYLCASSLFWAGSVEKLFFGSGTQLSVL.

The V call is TRBV4-3, the J call TRBJ2-2, with TRBD2 matching over 9 bases. The V and J ends lost 3 bases and 6 bases, in that order; junction bases with no gene match: 8. The CDR3 runs to 16 residues. Germline V gene sequence: CDR1 LGHNA, CDR2 YSLEER. CDR3 nucleotides: TGCGCCAGCAGCCAGGAAATAGCGGGAGTTGCCGGGGAGCTGTTTTTT. It encodes CASSQEIAGVAGELFF.

This rearrangement joins TRBV19 to TRBJ1-6; tentatively, D is TRBD1 (5 bases). This CDR3 contains 15 residues. The V end lost 8 bases, the J end lost 0 bases, and 11 bases lay between the germline ends. Germline CDR1 is LNHDA and CDR2 is SQIVND (reference sequence). This CDR3 is CASGGGSSYNSPLHF. DNA for the CDR3: TGTGCCAGTGGGGGAGGGAGCTCCTATAATTCACCCCTCCACTTT.

The chain carries TRBV23-1 and TRBJ2-5, with a possible D match to TRBD2 (6 bases). TRBV23-1 counts as an open reading frame of uncertain function. V was pared by 1 base and J by 3 bases, with 12 bases between. The CDR3 contains 15 residues. The CDR3 DNA follows: TGCGCCAGCAGTCAATTCCCAGGAGGGGAAGAGACCCAGTACTTC. Amino acids: CASSQFPGGEETQYF.

The chain has TRBV10-1 and TRBJ1-1, with D perhaps TRBD1 (6 bases). The CDR3 loop spans 11 amino acids. Trimming left V 10 bases short and J 6 bases short, with 12 bases between. Per the germline V gene, CDR1 is WNHNN and CDR2 is SYGVQD (reference sequence). The CDR3 region is CATGGAAEAFF. DNA of the CDR3: TGCGCCACCGGGGGGGCCGCTGAAGCTTTCTTT.

The V and J genes are TRBV10-3 and TRBJ2-1, with 9 bases identical to TRBD2. V gave up 5 bases and J gave up 6 bases; unmatched junction bases: 8. The germline V gene encodes CDR1 ENHRY and CDR2 SYGVKD. CDR3 length equals 15 residues. CDR3 in DNA: TGTGCCATCAGTACCTTTAGCGGGAGTAGCAATGAGCAGTTCTTC. Translation: CAISTFSGSSNEQFF.

This chain connects TRBV9 to TRBJ1-3; 7 bases are a match to TRBD1. V lost 3 bases to trimming and J lost 0 bases; unmatched junction nucleotides: 3. Germline V gene data show CDR1 as SGDLS and CDR2 as YYNGEE. The CDR3 contains 15 residues. The CDR3 region is CASSADRSSGNTIYF. DNA of the CDR3: TGTGCCAGCAGCGCGGACAGGAGCTCTGGAAACACCATATATTTT.

The chain carries TRBV19 and TRBJ1-1, with D hard to call. Germline values: CDR1 LNHDA, CDR2 SQIVND (reference sequence). The V and J ends lost 3 bases and 1 base respectively, with 6 bases between them. CDR3 length equals 13 residues. The CDR3 DNA reads TGTGCCAGTAGTATGAGGGAGAACACTGAAGCTTTCTTT. Its translation is CASSMRENTEAFF.

The CDR3 here is CASSEDGSYGYTF. The CDR3 DNA is TGCGCCAGCAGTGAGGACGGGAGCTATGGCTACACCTTC. The rearrangement uses TRBV10-1 and TRBJ1-2; unclear D gene. V was pared by 2 bases and J by 4 bases, with 8 bases between. The CDR3 is 13 residues long. Germline V lookup: CDR1 WNHNN, CDR2 SYGVQD (reference sequence).

V is TRBV3-1 (or the pseudogene TRBV3-2) and J is TRBJ2-3, with D possibly being TRBD2 (7 bases). V was shortened by 1 base and J by 4 bases, with 15 bases between the two germline ends. The CDR3 loop spans 16 amino acids. Germline V gene data show CDR1 as LGHDT and CDR2 as YNNKEL (reference sequence). CDR3 residues: CASSQGGGGLSDTQYF. In nucleotides, the CDR3 is TGTGCCAGCAGCCAAGGGGGCGGGGGCCTTTCAGATACGCAGTATTTT.

This chain connects TRBV6-5 to TRBJ2-7; weak D call: TRBD1 (6 bases). The CDR3 sequence is 15 residues long. Looked up from germline, CDR1 is MNHEY and CDR2 is SVGAGI. V was clipped by 6 bases and J by 1 base, with 16 bases between them. In nucleotides, the CDR3 is TGTGCCAGCAGGGAGCCCCGGGACACATCCTACGAGCAGTACTTC. Translation: CASREPRDTSYEQYF.